Given below is one T cell receptor beta chain in context. Its matching antigen is unknown. Unstimulated regulatory T cells (CD4+CD25+CD127-), CD4+CD25- non-regulatory cells, CD4 and CD8 cells were FACS-sorted from thawed PBMCs. V shed 5 bases and J 4 bases; nucleotides not matched to a gene: 6. Germline CDR1 is MNHEY and CDR2 is SVGAGI. This CDR3 comprises 15 residues. This sample is drawn from a study of Tregs in tolerant kidney transplant recipients. At the level of the study: Related graft donors supplied nonmyeloablative bone marrow transplants, and mixed chimerism was transient.

The assay was immunoSEQ multiplex PCR, and TCRdb's table has in-frame clones only and misses some. The sample contains about 61,000 clones, 80% to 90% of which appear only once. General study points: This study did not directly address biological reproducibility. The most relevant donor-specific Treg TCRbeta repertoire apparently came from expansion with activated donor B cells.

The source is a human donor who received a combined kidney and bone marrow transplant. The chain couples TRBV6-5 to TRBJ2-2, with 8 bases that match TRBD1. The sequenced sample was Tregs from blood, obtained before the transplant. The CDR3 DNA follows: TGTGCCAGCAGTCTAATCAGGGGGCGCACCGGGGAGCTGTTTTTT. Its protein is CASSLIRGRTGELFF.